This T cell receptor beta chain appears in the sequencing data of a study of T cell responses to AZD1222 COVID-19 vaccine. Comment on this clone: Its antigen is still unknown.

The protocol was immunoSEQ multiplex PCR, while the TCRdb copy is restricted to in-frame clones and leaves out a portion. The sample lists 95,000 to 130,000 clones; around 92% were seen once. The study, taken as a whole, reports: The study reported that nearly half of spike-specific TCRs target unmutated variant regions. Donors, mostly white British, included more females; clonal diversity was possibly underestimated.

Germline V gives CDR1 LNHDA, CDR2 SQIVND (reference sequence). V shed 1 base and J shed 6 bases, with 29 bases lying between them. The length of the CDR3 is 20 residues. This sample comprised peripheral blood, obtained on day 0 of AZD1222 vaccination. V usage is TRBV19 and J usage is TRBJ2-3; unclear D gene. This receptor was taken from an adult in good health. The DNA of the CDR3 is TGTGCCAGTAGTATAGCCCAGGCCCTGGCCCGTCAGAGATACTCCGATACGCAGTATTTT. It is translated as CASSIAQALARQRYSDTQYF.